The 29 T cell receptor beta chains presented below share a single source sample, sequenced in a study of cytomegalovirus exposure and HLA in healthy donors. The primer mix had 60 Vbeta and 13 Jbeta primers. Data came from immunoSEQ multiplex PCR; TCRdb stores just in-frame clones and leaves some out. The sample has 190,000 or so clones; 75% to 90% are singletons. Sequencing used PBMCs. These receptors were taken from a boy aged 5-17 years in good health and CMV-seronegative.

The V call is TRBV9, the J call TRBJ1-1, with D possibly matching TRBD1 (6 bases). Germline values: CDR1 SGDLS, CDR2 YYNGEE. Trimming shortened V by 2 bases and J by 1 base, and 12 bases separated the two germline ends. The CDR3 runs to 15 residues. CDR3 sequence (DNA): TGTGCCAGCAGCGTTGTAGGGGGGGGGAACACTGAAGCTTTCTTT. Its translation is CASSVVGGGNTEAFF.

The chain has TRBV7-6 and TRBJ1-5; D perhaps matches TRBD1 (6 bases). Germline assignment: CDR1 SGHVS and CDR2 FNYEAQ. Trimming removed 2 bases from V and 1 base from J, with 12 bases in between. The CDR3 covers 16 residues. CDR3 sequence: CASSLSAGVSNQPQHF. DNA for the CDR3: TGTGCCAGCAGCTTATCGGCAGGGGTCAGCAATCAGCCCCAGCATTTT.

The rearrangement uses TRBV19 and TRBJ1-1, with TRBD1 matching 7 bases. Germline lookup yields CDR1 LNHDA and CDR2 SQIVND (reference sequence). The CDR3 is made up of 15 amino acids. After removal of 2 bases from V and 1 base from J, the junction contained 4 bases not matched to a gene. DNA of the CDR3: TGTGCCAGTAGTATAACAGGGGTCTCGAACACTGAAGCTTTCTTT. Its protein is CASSITGVSNTEAFF. Full variable domain (missing parts from reference TRBV19 and TRBJ1-1): DGGITQSPKYLFRKEGQNVTLSCEQNLNHDAMYWYRQDPGQGLRLIYYSQIVNDFQKGDIAEGYSVSREKKESFPLTVTSAQKNPTAFYLCASSITGVSNTEAFFGQGTRLTVV.

This clone was seen a handful of times. The chain links TRBV30 to TRBJ1-2; TRBD1 matches 8 bases. The germline gives CDR1 GTSNPN, CDR2 SVGIG (reference sequence). The CDR3 has 13 residues. The V gene end was trimmed by 4 bases and the J gene end by 4 bases; junction bases not matched to a gene: 5. The CDR3 sequence: CAWNADRGYGYTF. Written as DNA, the CDR3 is TGTGCCTGGAACGCAGACAGGGGCTATGGCTACACCTTC.

This clone has just one count. The genes are TRBV7-9 and TRBJ2-1; D gene unclear. The ends were cut back, 3 bases at V and 13 bases at J, with 13 bases in the middle. CDR1 is SEHNR and CDR2 is FQNEAQ in the germline V gene (reference sequence). CDR3 size: 12 residues. CDR3 sequence (DNA): TGTGCCAGCAGCTTTTTGGAGCGCGTTCAGTTCTTC. Its translation is CASSFLERVQFF.

The gene calls are TRBV7-2 and TRBJ2-2; D gene uncertain. The germline gives CDR1 SGHTA, CDR2 FQGNSA. V gave up 4 bases and J gave up 5 bases, with 8 bases separating them. CDR3 length: 13 amino acids. The chain's CDR3 is CASSSHQTGELFF. Written as DNA, the CDR3 is TGTGCCAGCAGCTCCCATCAGACCGGGGAGCTGTTTTTT. Full variable domain (outside the CDR3, taken from reference TRBV7-2 and TRBJ2-2): GAGVSQSPSNKVTEKGKDVELRCDPISGHTALYWYRQSLGQGLEFLIYFQGNSAPDKSGLPSDRFSAERTGGSVSTLTIQRTQQEDSAVYLCASSSHQTGELFFGEGSRLTVL.

The chain carries TRBV9 and TRBJ1-1; D perhaps matches TRBD1 (5 bases). V gave up 2 bases and J gave up 3 bases, with 8 bases separating them. Per germline, CDR1 SGDLS and CDR2 YYNGEE. CDR3 length: 13 residues. The CDR3 is CASSVRQHTEAFF. The CDR3 DNA is TGTGCCAGCAGCGTTCGACAGCACACTGAAGCTTTCTTT.

This clone appeared once. This rearrangement joins TRBV28 to TRBJ2-3; possibly TRBD2 for D (6 bases). Germline V gives CDR1 MDHEN, CDR2 SYDVKM. The CDR3 is 15 amino acids. Trimming took 7 bases from V and 0 from J, leaving 14 bases between them. DNA of the CDR3: TGTGCCAGCACATCGGGGGAAACTAGCACAGATACGCAGTATTTT. It is translated as CASTSGETSTDTQYF.

V and J are TRBV18 and TRBJ2-5; 9 bases match TRBD1. The DNA end is more similar to TRBJ2-7, so the J call may be wrong. Germline CDR1 KGHSH, CDR2 LQKENI. The CDR3 is 15 residues long. The CDR3 sequence is CASSPAGQGSYEQYF. DNA for the CDR3: TGTGCCAGCTCACCGGCCGGACAGGGGTCCTACGAGCAGTACTTC.

The CDR3 protein is CASRASGTESGYTF. CDR3 nucleotides: TGTGCCAGCAGAGCCTCCGGGACAGAGAGCGGCTACACCTTC. The V and J genes are TRBV6-5 and TRBJ1-2; TRBD1 agrees at 7 bases. There are 14 residues in the CDR3. Germline CDR1 and CDR2: MNHEY and SVGAGI. After removal of 6 bases from V and 8 bases from J, the junction contained 12 bases not matched to a gene.

A note on this clone: One end of the junction fails to match germline, which may point to a read error. The V gene is TRBV7-9, the J gene TRBJ1-1; D perhaps matches TRBD1 (5 bases). The CDR3 runs 16 residues. Germline values: CDR1 SEHNR, CDR2 FQNEAQ (reference sequence). The CDR3 loop reads CSSSLGTGGEFSEAFF. The CDR3 DNA sequence: TGTTCCAGCAGCTTAGGTACGGGAGGGGAATTCTCTGAAGCTTTCTTT.

In DNA, the CDR3 is TGTGCCAGCAGCGGACGGGAGGCCGGAAACACCATATATTTT. Translating it yields CASSGREAGNTIYF. The chain is built from TRBV9 and TRBJ1-3; D call uncertain. Trimming shortened V by 3 bases and J by 4 bases, and 11 bases separated the two germline ends. The CDR3 covers 14 residues. Germline loops: CDR1 SGDLS, CDR2 YYNGEE.

The rearrangement uses TRBV29-1 and TRBJ1-2; a possible D gene is TRBD1 (5 bases). V lost 3 bases, J lost 12 bases, and 11 bases lay in between. This CDR3 comprises 10 residues. Looked up from germline, CDR1 is SQVTM and CDR2 is ANQGSEA. DNA of the CDR3: TGCAGCGTTGACAACTGGGGGGACACCTTC. Translated, it gives CSVDNWGDTF.

This rearrangement joins TRBV6-5 to TRBJ2-7; 8 bases line up with TRBD1. Trimming cost V 2 bases and J 5 bases; bases outside gene matches: 8. CDR3 length equals 15 residues. In germline, CDR1 is MNHEY, CDR2 SVGAGI. CDR3 loop: CASSYTGTGGHEQYF. The DNA for the CDR3 is TGTGCCAGCAGTTACACCGGGACAGGAGGCCACGAGCAGTACTTC.

This clone was counted a few times. The V and J genes are TRBV10-3 and TRBJ2-3, with D possibly TRBD2 on 7 matching bases. Germline lookup yields CDR1 ENHRY and CDR2 SYGVKD. The CDR3 length is 15 residues. With 7 bases removed from V and 4 bases from J, the gap between germline ends came to 18 bases. CDR3 sequence: CAITRGAGRADTQYF. The CDR3 DNA reads as TGTGCCATCACCCGGGGGGCAGGGCGAGCAGATACGCAGTATTTT.

The chain carries TRBV27 and TRBJ1-1; no reliable D call. CDR3 size: 14 residues. Germline V gene sequence: CDR1 MNHEY, CDR2 SMNVEV (reference sequence). Deletions cut 3 bases from V and 2 bases from J, with 10 bases between. The CDR3 sequence is CASSFVAGNTEAFF. In DNA form, the CDR3 reads TGTGCCAGCAGTTTTGTCGCGGGTAACACTGAAGCTTTCTTT.

In this sample, this clone turned up once. The chain combines TRBV30 with TRBJ2-7, with a possible D match to TRBD1 (5 bases). The CDR3 runs 15 residues. CDR1 and CDR2 (germline): GTSNPN, SVGIG (reference sequence). Trimming removed 0 bases from V and 0 bases from J, with 12 bases in between. The CDR3 protein is CAWSVDSYFSYEQYF. The CDR3 region has the DNA TGTGCCTGGAGTGTTGACAGTTATTTCTCCTACGAGCAGTACTTC.

The chain combines TRBV27 with TRBJ2-5; 13 nucleotides align to TRBD2. The J call may be in error: the DNA end matches TRBJ2-7 better. The V gene's germline CDR1 is MNHEY and CDR2 SMNVEV (reference sequence). This CDR3 has 21 residues. The CDR3 region is CASSPAQGPGLAGRGSYEQYF. The CDR3 DNA reads as TGTGCCAGCAGCCCAGCACAGGGACCGGGACTAGCGGGGAGGGGCTCCTACGAGCAGTACTTC.

This rearrangement joins TRBV5-4 to TRBJ2-1; 14 positions agree with TRBD2. V lost 7 bases and J lost 6; bases outside the gene matches: 12. The CDR3 is 17 amino acids. CDR1 is SGHNT, CDR2 YYREEE, per germline (reference sequence). The CDR3 is CASGVGPTSGRANEQFF. Written as DNA, the CDR3 is TGTGCCAGCGGTGTAGGCCCGACTAGCGGGAGGGCCAATGAGCAGTTCTTC.

The rearrangement joins TRBV5-1 to TRBJ2-5, with 8 bases lining up with TRBD2. Trimming took 6 bases from V and 4 from J; bases not matched to a gene: 8. Germline V CDR1 and CDR2: SGHRS, YFSETQ. This CDR3 region has 14 residues. The CDR3 is CASNPTAGGETQYF. The DNA for the CDR3 is TGCGCCAGCAATCCGACTGCGGGAGGAGAGACCCAGTACTTC.

This sequence joins TRBV10-3 and TRBJ1-1; unclear D gene. The CDR3 is made up of 14 amino acids. Trimming cost V 6 bases and J 3 bases, with 14 bases left between them. Per the germline V gene, CDR1 is ENHRY and CDR2 is SYGVKD. Here the CDR3 reads CAIRPSMGDTEAFF. The CDR3 nucleotides are TGTGCCATCAGGCCCAGCATGGGAGACACTGAAGCTTTCTTT.

V and J are TRBV5-6 and TRBJ2-1; 13 nucleotides line up with TRBD2. The CDR3 runs to 17 residues. The V gene's germline CDR1 is SGHDT and CDR2 YYEEEE. J gave up 8 bases and V 4 bases, and 12 bases lay outside the gene matches. CDR3 protein: CASSASFTSGGAHEQFF. As DNA, the CDR3 is TGTGCCAGCAGCGCCTCCTTCACTAGCGGGGGGGCCCATGAGCAGTTCTTC. Variable domain in full (rest from reference TRBV5-6 and TRBJ2-1): DAGVTQSPTHLIKTRGQQVTLRCSPKSGHDTVSWYQQALGQGPQFIFQYYEEEERQRGNFPDRFSGHQFPNYSSELNVNALLLGDSALYLCASSASFTSGGAHEQFFGPGTRLTVL.

This rearrangement joins TRBV5-4 to TRBJ2-3; 9 nucleotides align to TRBD1. The CDR3 has 17 amino acids. CDR1 SGHNT and CDR2 YYREEE come from the germline V gene (reference sequence). J lost 3 bases, V lost 4 bases, and 12 bases had no gene match. This CDR3 reads CASSLMGQGRGTDTQYF. The CDR3 region has the DNA TGTGCCAGCAGCCTGATGGGACAGGGCAGGGGGACAGATACGCAGTATTTT.

The rearrangement uses TRBV6-6 and TRBJ1-1, with 7 bases matching TRBD1. With V trimmed by 8 bases and J by 0 bases, 9 bases remained unmatched. Germline V gene lookup returns CDR1 MNHNY and CDR2 SVGAGI (reference sequence). The CDR3 sequence is 15 residues long. CDR3 residues: CASPKGAQMNTEAFF. The CDR3 bases are TGTGCCAGCCCTAAGGGGGCTCAGATGAACACTGAAGCTTTCTTT.

CDR3 region: CASRRNPTGSDEQFF. DNA of the CDR3: TGTGCCAGCAGACGAAACCCGACAGGGAGCGATGAGCAGTTCTTC. V usage is TRBV2 and J usage is TRBJ2-1; 7 bases agree with TRBD1. The trim removed 6 bases at V and 8 bases at J, leaving 13 bases unmatched. Per germline, CDR1 SNHLY and CDR2 FYNNEI. This CDR3 has 15 residues.

The chain carries TRBV4-3 and TRBJ1-2; no clear D. Trimming left V 0 bases short and J 2 bases short, with 10 bases between. The CDR3 has 15 amino acids. Germline values: CDR1 LGHNA, CDR2 YSLEER. CDR3 coding DNA: TGCGCCAGCAGCCAAGATACCCCCCAGAACTATGGCTACACCTTC. This gives the protein CASSQDTPQNYGYTF.

The CDR3 sequence: CASSYLTGLPTRGYTF. CDR3 coding DNA: TGTGCCAGCAGTTACCTGACGGGACTCCCGACGAGGGGCTACACCTTC. The V call is TRBV6-5, the J call TRBJ1-2; D possibly corresponds to TRBD1 (5 bases). Germline V gene sequence: CDR1 MNHEY, CDR2 SVGAGI. V dropped 2 bases and J dropped 8 bases, with 21 bases sitting between them. This CDR3 is built from 16 residues.

This sequence joins TRBV25-1 and TRBJ1-2; 9 bases are shared with TRBD1. The CDR3 loop spans 14 amino acids. The germline gives CDR1 MGHDK, CDR2 SYGVNS. J gave up 3 bases and V 8 bases, and 7 bases lay outside the gene matches. The CDR3 bases are TGTGCCAGCTATGGGACAGGGCGACACTATGGCTACACCTTC. Translation: CASYGTGRHYGYTF.

The V call is TRBV10-3, the J call TRBJ1-1; TRBD1 matches 7 bases. CDR3 length: 14 amino acids. In germline, CDR1 is ENHRY, CDR2 SYGVKD. V lost 11 bases and J lost 1; bases outside the gene matches: 10. The CDR3 is CAARTRGQNTEAFF. The CDR3 bases are TGTGCCGCCCGTACGAGGGGGCAGAACACTGAAGCTTTCTTT.